This passage covers 23 T cell receptor beta chains from one sample sequenced in a study of T cell responses to AZD1222 COVID-19 vaccine. This table comes from immunoSEQ multiplex PCR, and its TCRdb copy is limited to in-frame clones, with some not included. The data show 150,000 or so clones, about 91% seen once. Source: peripheral blood, taken on day 0 of AZD1222 vaccination. The receptors were gathered from an adult in good health.

This chain connects TRBV11-2 to TRBJ1-5; perhaps TRBD1 as D (6 bases). The CDR3 is 16 amino acids. V lost 5 bases to trimming and J lost 1 base, with 15 bases between them. Germline V gene sequence: CDR1 SGHAT, CDR2 FQNNGV. CDR3 coding DNA: TGTGCCAGCAGCCAGCTCAGGGGAGGGAGCAATCAGCCCCAGCATTTT. It specifies CASSQLRGGSNQPQHF.

The chain joins TRBV2 to TRBJ1-6; no clear D gene. The germline V gene has CDR1 SNHLY and CDR2 FYNNEI. The germline V and J ends were trimmed by 3 bases and 0 bases, with 12 bases remaining between them. The length of the CDR3 is 17 residues. This CDR3 is CASSEGGPSSYNSPLHF. CDR3 nucleotide sequence: TGTGCCAGCAGTGAGGGCGGCCCGAGCTCCTATAATTCACCCCTCCACTTT. The full variable domain, with the rest looked up from reference TRBV2 and TRBJ1-6, is EPEVTQTPSHQVTQMGQEVILRCVPISNHLYFYWYRQILGQKVEFLVSFYNNEISEKSEIFDDQFSVERPDGSNFTLKIRSTKLEDSAMYFCASSEGGPSSYNSPLHFGNGTRLTVT.

This clone was seen just once. The chain employs TRBV7-3 and TRBJ1-1, with 8 bases identical to TRBD1. This CDR3 contains 16 residues. V lost 5 bases to trimming and J lost 7 bases; unmatched junction nucleotides: 15. CDR1 is SGHTA and CDR2 is FQGTGA in the germline V gene. CDR3 amino acids: CASSPGPDRGHIEAFF. The CDR3 DNA reads TGTGCCAGCAGCCCCGGACCCGACAGGGGCCACATTGAAGCTTTCTTT.

The chain is built from TRBV5-1 and TRBJ2-3; TRBD2 matches 12 bases. The trim removed 3 bases at V and 6 bases at J, leaving 5 bases unmatched. The V gene's germline CDR1 is SGHRS and CDR2 YFSETQ. This CDR3 is 15 amino acids long. CDR3 loop: CASSSLAGGGDTQYF. The CDR3 bases are TGCGCCAGCAGCTCACTAGCGGGAGGTGGGGATACGCAGTATTTT.

The chain is built from TRBV14 and TRBJ2-1; D is uncertain. Trimming shortened V by 2 bases and J by 12 bases, and 14 bases separated the two germline ends. The CDR3 totals 13 residues. Germline V gene data show CDR1 as SGHDN and CDR2 as FVKESK. Here the CDR3 reads CASSQFVYGGQFF. DNA of the CDR3: TGTGCCAGCAGCCAATTCGTGTATGGCGGGCAGTTCTTC.

This chain joins TRBV28 and TRBJ1-5; maybe TRBD1 (6 bases). Deletions cut 3 bases from V and 1 base from J, with 16 bases between. Germline assignment: CDR1 MDHEN and CDR2 SYDVKM. The CDR3 covers 17 residues. DNA of the CDR3: TGTGCCAGCAGTTTCGGTCCCTGGGGGGCGAGCAATCAGCCCCAGCATTTT. This gives the protein CASSFGPWGASNQPQHF. Based on the CDR3 plus reference TRBV28 and TRBJ1-5, the full variable domain is DVKVTQSSRYLVKRTGEKVFLECVQDMDHENMFWYRQDPGLGLRLIYFSYDVKMKEKGDIPEGYSVSREKKERFSLILESASTNQTSMYLCASSFGPWGASNQPQHFGDGTRLSIL.

The CDR3 DNA is TGTGCCAGCAGCTTATGGTACACAGATACGCAGTATTTT. Encoded protein: CASSLWYTDTQYF. V gene TRBV11-2 combines with J gene TRBJ2-3; D unclear. Trimming removed 2 bases from V and 2 bases from J, with 5 bases in between. The CDR3 has 13 residues. The germline gives CDR1 SGHAT, CDR2 FQNNGV.

The chain combines TRBV28 with TRBJ1-4; D is unclear. The germline CDR1 and CDR2 sequences are MDHEN and SYDVKM. The ends were cut back, 3 bases at V and 0 bases at J, with 5 bases in the middle. The CDR3 consists of 14 residues. The CDR3 loop reads CASSFRSTNEKLFF. The DNA of the CDR3 is TGTGCCAGCAGTTTTCGTTCAACTAATGAAAAACTGTTTTTT.

This clone was observed a few times. This chain links TRBV3-1 (or the pseudogene TRBV3-2) with TRBJ2-3; D is unclear. Trimming removed 6 bases from V and 5 bases from J, with 6 bases in between. Germline-derived CDR1 and CDR2 are LGHDT and YNNKEL (reference sequence). CDR3 length: 11 amino acids. The CDR3 reads CASRRRDTQYF. DNA of the CDR3: TGTGCCAGCAGACGCCGAGATACGCAGTATTTT.

This chain links TRBV5-1 with TRBJ2-7; 9 nucleotides match TRBD2. Germline loops: CDR1 SGHRS, CDR2 YFSETQ. The CDR3 spans 15 residues. V shed 0 bases, J shed 7 bases, and the junction held 8 bases outside the gene matches. This CDR3 reads CASSLEGSGSGEQYF. The CDR3 nucleotides are TGCGCCAGCAGCTTGGAGGGTAGCGGGAGTGGTGAGCAGTACTTC.

The table lists this clone with a count of one. This chain links TRBV12-5 with TRBJ2-1, with D maybe TRBD2 (5 bases). The CDR3 runs to 15 residues. Germline CDR1 is LGHNT and CDR2 is FRNRAP. Trimming left V 1 base short and J 0 bases short, with 7 bases between. The CDR3 loop is CASGLDGNSYNEQFF. The CDR3 nucleotides read TGTGCTAGTGGTTTGGACGGGAACTCCTACAATGAGCAGTTCTTC.

The gene calls are TRBV5-1 and TRBJ2-1, with D perhaps matching TRBD2 (6 bases). The CDR3 is 13 amino acids. Trimming cost V 3 bases and J 4 bases, with 8 bases left between them. The germline CDR1 and CDR2 sequences are SGHRS and YFSETQ. The DNA of the CDR3 is TGCGCCAGCAGCTGGGACTTTTACAATGAGCAGTTCTTC. Translated: CASSWDFYNEQFF. Variable domain in full (rest from reference TRBV5-1 and TRBJ2-1): KAGVTQTPRYLIKTRGQQVTLSCSPISGHRSVSWYQQTPGQGLQFLFEYFSETQRNKGNFPGRFSGRQFSNSRSEMNVSTLELGDSALYLCASSWDFYNEQFFGPGTRLTVL.

This clone was found once. CDR3 nucleotide sequence: TGTGCCAGCAGCTTGGAGTTTAGGGGACAAGGGAGAAACTATGGCTACACCTTC. Its protein is CASSLEFRGQGRNYGYTF. This chain links TRBV5-5 with TRBJ1-2; D is perhaps TRBD1 (6 bases). This CDR3 has 18 amino acids. The germline V gene has CDR1 SGHKS and CDR2 YYEKEE (reference sequence). Trimming shortened V by 0 bases and J by 2 bases, and 20 bases separated the two germline ends.

The V gene is TRBV3-1 (or the pseudogene TRBV3-2), the J gene TRBJ1-1, with a weak D call TRBD1 (6 bases). The CDR3 runs 11 residues. Germline-derived CDR1 and CDR2 are LGHDT and YNNKEL (reference sequence). V gave up 3 bases and J gave up 8 bases, with 7 bases separating them. The chain's CDR3 is CASSQGQEAFF. CDR3 coding DNA: TGTGCCAGCAGCCAGGGACAAGAAGCTTTCTTT.

This clone has only one observation. This rearrangement joins TRBV28 to TRBJ1-1; a possible D gene is TRBD1 (5 bases). The CDR3 is made up of 12 amino acids. In germline, CDR1 is MDHEN, CDR2 SYDVKM. Trimming cost V 3 bases and J 11 bases, with 13 bases left between them. As DNA, the CDR3 is TGTGCCAGCAGTTTTGGGGCCAGCTCCGCTTTCTTT. Translated: CASSFGASSAFF.

The chain has TRBV5-5 and TRBJ2-7, with 11 bases matching TRBD2. V dropped 1 base and J dropped 5; count of bases not matched to a gene: 8. The germline gives CDR1 SGHKS, CDR2 YYEKEE (reference sequence). The CDR3 sequence is 16 residues long. Here the CDR3 reads CASSLFTSGSRNEQYF. As DNA, the CDR3 is TGTGCCAGCAGCTTGTTCACTAGCGGGAGTAGGAACGAGCAGTACTTC. Variable domain in full (rest from reference TRBV5-5 and TRBJ2-7): DAGVTQSPTHLIKTRGQQVTLRCSPISGHKSVSWYQQVLGQGPQFIFQYYEKEERGRGNFPDRFSARQFPNYSSELNVNALLLGDSALYLCASSLFTSGSRNEQYFGPGTRLTVT.

This chain joins TRBV27 and TRBJ2-1, with a possible D match to TRBD1 (5 bases). Trimming cost V 6 bases and J 6 bases, with 12 bases left between them. The germline gives CDR1 MNHEY, CDR2 SMNVEV (reference sequence). This CDR3 comprises 13 residues. CDR3 amino acids: CASRPRQTNEQFF. CDR3 coding DNA: TGTGCCAGCAGACCGCGACAGACCAATGAGCAGTTCTTC.

The CDR3: CASSPGQGGNYEQYF. CDR3 coding DNA: TGTGCCAGCAGCCCCGGACAGGGAGGGAACTACGAGCAGTACTTC. The chain recombines TRBV7-3 with TRBJ2-7, with TRBD1 as a possible D gene (8 bases). V was trimmed by 5 bases and J by 3 bases, leaving 17 bases between them. CDR3 length: 15 amino acids. The germline gives CDR1 SGHTA, CDR2 FQGTGA. The full variable domain, completed using reference TRBV7-3 and TRBJ2-7, is GAGVSQTPSNKVTEKGKYVELRCDPISGHTALYWYRQSLGQGPEFLIYFQGTGAADDSGLPNDRFFAVRPEGSVSTLKIQRTERGDSAVYLCASSPGQGGNYEQYFGPGTRLTVT.

The gene calls are TRBV28 and TRBJ2-1; D uncertain. The CDR3 spans 15 residues. The V gene's germline CDR1 is MDHEN and CDR2 SYDVKM. V lost 6 bases, J lost 2 bases, and 14 bases lay in between. The CDR3 loop is CASRPRRLTYNEQFF. CDR3 nucleotide sequence: TGTGCCAGCAGGCCAAGGAGACTCACCTACAATGAGCAGTTCTTC.

This chain joins TRBV6-5 and TRBJ2-3; no firm D call. Germline CDR1 reads MNHEY; CDR2 reads SVGAGI. This CDR3 has 13 residues. Trimming pared 6 bases from V and 2 bases from J, leaving 9 bases between. The CDR3 here is CASRPGVTDTQYF. Here the CDR3 DNA reads TGTGCCAGCAGGCCCGGTGTCACAGATACGCAGTATTTT.

The chain is built from TRBV5-4 and TRBJ2-7, with D possibly being TRBD1 (6 bases). V was pared by 4 bases and J by 4 bases, with 12 bases between. CDR3 length: 13 residues. Germline loops: CDR1 SGHNT, CDR2 YYREEE (reference sequence). CDR3 loop: CASSRPDSYEQYF. CDR3 coding DNA: TGTGCCAGCAGCAGACCGGACAGTTACGAGCAGTACTTC.

The sample holds one count of this clone. DNA for the CDR3: TGTGCCAGCAGCCAATCGGACGTGATGAACACTGAAGCTTTCTTT. Amino acid sequence: CASSQSDVMNTEAFF. The V and J genes are TRBV3-1 (or the pseudogene TRBV3-2) and TRBJ1-1; no reliable D call. The V and J ends lost 2 bases and 0 bases respectively, with 10 bases between them. Germline V gene lookup returns CDR1 LGHDT and CDR2 YNNKEL (reference sequence). The CDR3 sequence is 15 residues long.

The chain joins TRBV5-1 to TRBJ1-1, with D uncertain. The V gene's germline CDR1 is SGHRS and CDR2 YFSETQ. The CDR3 has 14 residues. The V and J ends lost 3 bases and 1 base respectively, with 10 bases between them. The CDR3 nucleotides are TGCGCCAGCAGCTCGGCATCCTCGAACACTGAAGCTTTCTTT. This translates into CASSSASSNTEAFF.